This TCR beta chain was sequenced during a study of T cell responses to AZD1222 COVID-19 vaccine. Overall study findings and caveats: The peak T cell response came first, and repertoires were sampled only after it.

Here immunoSEQ multiplex PCR was the method, and the copy in TCRdb shows in-frame clones only, minus some. The repertoire holds about 110,000 clones, with about 90% as singletons. This clone was observed once. Antigen specificity is unknown. The sequence derives from an adult who received the AZD1222 COVID-19 vaccine. Specimen: peripheral blood, collected 28 days after the second AZD1222 dose.

The CDR3 region is CASSLEASANTIYF. CDR3 nucleotides: TGTGCCAGCAGCTTAGAGGCTTCCGCAAACACCATATATTTT. The rearrangement links TRBV7-9 to TRBJ1-3; no clear D. This CDR3 has 14 residues. CDR1 is SEHNR and CDR2 is FQNEAQ in the germline V gene (reference sequence). Trimming took off 1 base at V and 6 bases at J, with 10 bases between the two ends.